The 30 T cell receptor beta chains in this list originate from one sample, sequenced in a study of cytomegalovirus exposure and HLA in healthy donors. With 60 Vbeta and 13 Jbeta primers, the PCR was carried out. Libraries were prepared by immunoSEQ multiplex PCR; TCRdb keeps only in-frame clonotypes and omits some of them. The repertoire holds more than 95,000 clones, with roughly 15% as singletons. The sequencing input was PBMCs. The receptor source for this set is a female donor in good health and CMV-seronegative.

The V call is TRBV4-3, the J call TRBJ1-1; TRBD1 is a possible D gene (6 bases). V gave up 0 bases and J gave up 1 base, with 12 bases separating them. CDR1 and CDR2 (germline): LGHNA, YSLEER. This CDR3 is 16 amino acids long. The CDR3 DNA reads as TGCGCCAGCAGCCAAGATCGGGGGGCAAGGAACACTGAAGCTTTCTTT. Translation gives CASSQDRGARNTEAFF.

The chain recombines TRBV28 with TRBJ2-7, with 9 nucleotides matching TRBD1. Germline V lookup: CDR1 MDHEN, CDR2 SYDVKM. CDR3 length: 14 residues. With 6 bases clipped from V and 4 bases from J, the junction kept 7 bases outside the gene matches. CDR3 sequence (DNA): TGTGCCAGCAGCGACAGGGGGGATTGGTACGAGCAGTACTTC. This translates into CASSDRGDWYEQYF.

The gene calls are TRBV29-1 and TRBJ1-2, with 8 bases that match TRBD1. CDR3 length: 12 amino acids. Germline CDR1 is SQVTM and CDR2 is ANQGSEA. Trimming cost V 7 bases and J 8 bases; bases outside gene matches: 9. The CDR3 nucleotides read TGCAGCGGGACCGGGACAGGTAACGGCTACACCTTC. Translated: CSGTGTGNGYTF.

This rearrangement joins TRBV27 to TRBJ1-1, with 7 bases lining up with TRBD1. CDR1 is MNHEY, CDR2 SMNVEV, per germline (reference sequence). V lost 6 bases to trimming and J lost 1 base; unmatched junction nucleotides: 8. The CDR3 is 15 residues long. CDR3 sequence reads: CASSYIGQENTEAFF. Written as DNA, the CDR3 is TGTGCCAGCAGCTACATAGGACAGGAGAACACTGAAGCTTTCTTT.

Here the CDR3 DNA reads TGTGCCAGCAGTCCCCGAGCCTTCTATGGCTACACCTTC. The encoded protein is CASSPRAFYGYTF. This chain joins TRBV27 and TRBJ1-2; no reliable D call. CDR1 is MNHEY and CDR2 is SMNVEV in the germline V gene (reference sequence). This CDR3 is 13 amino acids long. Between the trimmed V and J ends, which lost 5 bases and 4 bases, there was a span of 11 bases.

This clone occurred a few times. The gene calls are TRBV5-6 and TRBJ1-2, with D unclear. Germline lookup yields CDR1 SGHDT and CDR2 YYEEEE. Trimming pared 0 bases from V and 4 bases from J, leaving 16 bases between. This CDR3 region has 16 residues. For the CDR3, the DNA is TGTGCCAGCAGCTTGGGGAACAGTGGGCTCGCCTATGGCTACACCTTC. This gives the protein CASSLGNSGLAYGYTF.

This clone has more than one count but fewer than ten. The chain uses TRBV9 and TRBJ2-1; 10 positions agree with TRBD2. Germline CDR1 reads SGDLS; CDR2 reads YYNGEE. J gave up 12 bases and V 0 bases, and 6 bases lay outside the gene matches. The CDR3 is 14 amino acids. The CDR3 DNA reads TGTGCCAGCAGCGTAGGGGGACTAGCGAACGTGCAGTTCTTC. Translated, it gives CASSVGGLANVQFF.

This chain uses TRBV18 with TRBJ2-5; no definite D call. Looked up from germline, CDR1 is KGHSH and CDR2 is LQKENI. Trimming took 6 bases from V and 5 from J, leaving 13 bases between them. CDR3 length: 13 amino acids. DNA of the CDR3: TGTGCCAGCTCCCCTTTGGTCGCGGAGACCCAGTACTTC. Its protein product is CASSPLVAETQYF.

This chain connects TRBV6-5 to TRBJ1-1; D perhaps matches TRBD1 (6 bases). Germline V gene lookup returns CDR1 MNHEY and CDR2 SVGAGI. Trimming removed 5 bases at V and 5 bases at J, with 15 bases between. The CDR3 consists of 14 residues. This CDR3 is CASSPSARGTEAFF. The CDR3 DNA reads as TGTGCCAGCAGTCCGTCGGCGAGGGGGACTGAAGCTTTCTTT.

This rearrangement joins TRBV2 to TRBJ2-5; D gene ambiguous. V gave up 3 bases and J gave up 1 base, with 9 bases separating them. Germline V gene sequence: CDR1 SNHLY, CDR2 FYNNEI. There are 14 residues in the CDR3. The CDR3 DNA sequence: TGTGCCAGCAGTGACGGCGGTCTCCAAGAGACCCAGTACTTC. Its translation: CASSDGGLQETQYF. Full variable domain (outside the CDR3, taken from reference TRBV2 and TRBJ2-5): EPEVTQTPSHQVTQMGQEVILRCVPISNHLYFYWYRQILGQKVEFLVSFYNNEISEKSEIFDDQFSVERPDGSNFTLKIRSTKLEDSAMYFCASSDGGLQETQYFGPGTRLLVL.

This clone was seen only a few times. The chain has TRBV6-4 and TRBJ2-2; no clear D gene. V lost 4 bases and J 1 base, leaving 4 bases between the germline ends. The CDR3 has 13 residues. Per the germline V gene, CDR1 is MRHNA and CDR2 is SNTAGT. CDR3 amino acids: CASSAGNTGELFF. The CDR3, as DNA: TGTGCCAGCAGTGCAGGGAACACCGGGGAGCTGTTTTTT.

The chain recombines TRBV27 with TRBJ1-1, with D possibly being TRBD1 (5 bases). Germline CDR1 MNHEY, CDR2 SMNVEV (reference sequence). This CDR3 contains 15 residues. Between the trimmed V and J ends, which lost 6 bases and 1 base, there was a span of 15 bases. For the CDR3, the DNA is TGTGCCAGCAGCTTGGCAGGGTTTTGGAACACTGAAGCTTTCTTT. It translates to CASSLAGFWNTEAFF.

This clone appeared a few times. The rearrangement joins TRBV9 to TRBJ2-7, with D unresolved. Germline V lookup: CDR1 SGDLS, CDR2 YYNGEE. V gave up 0 bases and J gave up 2 bases, with 12 bases separating them. The CDR3 totals 15 residues. DNA for the CDR3: TGTGCCAGCAGCGTAGGTAACCCTCCTACCTACGAGCAGTACTTC. Its translation: CASSVGNPPTYEQYF.

This clone came up a few times. This rearrangement joins TRBV7-9 to TRBJ2-7; 14 positions match TRBD2. Unmatched junction bases numbered 6, after V lost 2 bases and J lost 6 bases. Germline V gene sequence: CDR1 SEHNR, CDR2 FQNEAQ (reference sequence). The CDR3 runs 16 residues. The CDR3: CASSLRLAGGHGEQYF. Here the CDR3 DNA reads TGTGCCAGCAGCTTAAGACTAGCGGGGGGGCATGGCGAGCAGTACTTC. The complete variable domain, with remaining parts taken from reference TRBV7-9 and TRBJ2-7, reads DTGVSQNPRHKITKRGQNVTFRCDPISEHNRLYWYRQTLGQGPEFLTYFQNEAQLEKSRLLSDRFSAERPKGSFSTLEIQRTEQGDSAMYLCASSLRLAGGHGEQYFGPGTRLTVT.

The J gene is TRBJ1-3, the V gene TRBV5-1; D is unresolved. This CDR3 spans 13 amino acids. CDR1 SGHRS and CDR2 YFSETQ come from the germline V gene. The ends were cut back, 0 bases at V and 4 bases at J, with 5 bases in the middle. The CDR3 nucleotides are TGCGCCAGCAGCTTGGCTGCGGGAAACACCATATATTTT. It is translated as CASSLAAGNTIYF.

The chain recombines TRBV9 with TRBJ2-7; no clear D gene. Trimming cost V 0 bases and J 2 bases, with 9 bases left between them. Looked up from germline, CDR1 is SGDLS and CDR2 is YYNGEE. This CDR3 spans 14 amino acids. For the CDR3, the DNA is TGTGCCAGCAGCGTAGTCGACACCCCCTACGAGCAGTACTTC. Protein product: CASSVVDTPYEQYF. Complete variable domain (other parts from reference TRBV9 and TRBJ2-7): DSGVTQTPKHLITATGQRVTLRCSPRSGDLSVYWYQQSLDQGLQFLIQYYNGEERAKGNILERFSAQQFPDLHSELNLSSLELGDSALYFCASSVVDTPYEQYFGPGTRLTVT.

V is TRBV6-6 and J is TRBJ2-4; TRBD2 might be the D (6 bases). Germline V lookup: CDR1 MNHNY, CDR2 SVGAGI (reference sequence). The CDR3 contains 15 residues. V gave up 11 bases and J gave up 0 bases, with 17 bases separating them. DNA of the CDR3: TGTGCCGCCGGGGGTCCAACGAAAGCCAAAAACATTCAGTACTTC. Translated, it gives CAAGGPTKAKNIQYF.

The genes are TRBV27 and TRBJ1-3; possibly TRBD1 for D (6 bases). V was clipped by 4 bases and J by 2 bases, with 9 bases between them. The germline gives CDR1 MNHEY, CDR2 SMNVEV (reference sequence). This CDR3 contains 14 residues. As DNA, the CDR3 is TGTGCCAGCAGTTCCAGGGGCGCTGGAAACACCATATATTTT. Translation: CASSSRGAGNTIYF.

In regard to this clone: The same CDR3 is also encoded by other DNA sequences in this sample. The rearrangement links TRBV18 to TRBJ2-5; 8 nucleotides agree with TRBD2. Germline loops: CDR1 KGHSH, CDR2 LQKENI. The CDR3 has 14 amino acids. V lost 8 bases and J lost 1; bases outside the gene matches: 6. CDR3 sequence (DNA): TGTGCCAGCCGTGAAGCGGGAGTCCAAGAGACCCAGTACTTC. Translated: CASREAGVQETQYF. Based on the CDR3 plus reference TRBV18 and TRBJ2-5, the full variable domain is NAGVMQNPRHLVRRRGQEARLRCSPMKGHSHVYWYRQLPEEGLKFMVYLQKENIIDESGMPKERFSAEFPKEGPSILRIQQVVRGDSAAYFCASREAGVQETQYFGPGTRLLVL.

This clone has a handful of counts. The chain joins TRBV14 to TRBJ1-2; TRBD1 agrees at 7 bases. The CDR3 is 14 residues long. The germline V gene encodes CDR1 SGHDN and CDR2 FVKESK. V trimming: 4 bases; J trimming: 7 bases; junction bases outside the gene matches: 9. Here the CDR3 DNA reads TGTGCCAGCAGCCTCTTAGGGGGCGCACCTGGCTACACCTTC. This translates into CASSLLGGAPGYTF.

This clone was observed a handful of times. This sequence joins TRBV7-8 and TRBJ1-1, with a weak D call TRBD1 (6 bases). With 5 bases removed from V and 1 base from J, the gap between germline ends came to 11 bases. The CDR3 loop spans 14 amino acids. Per the germline V gene, CDR1 is SGHVS and CDR2 is FQNEAQ. The DNA of the CDR3 is TGTGCCAGCAGCCACCAGACAGGGAACACTGAAGCTTTCTTT. This encodes CASSHQTGNTEAFF.

This clone was detected only a few times. This chain joins TRBV13 and TRBJ1-1, with D hard to call. V was trimmed by 3 bases and J by 4 bases, leaving 9 bases between them. Germline lookup yields CDR1 PRHDT and CDR2 FYEKMQ (reference sequence). The CDR3 spans 13 residues. The CDR3 DNA reads as TGTGCCAGCAGCTTGGAGCTAACCACTGAAGCTTTCTTT. Translated, it gives CASSLELTTEAFF.

This clone appeared a few times. The chain recombines TRBV5-6 with TRBJ2-7; D is unclear. The germline V and J ends were trimmed by 2 bases and 0 bases, with 6 bases remaining between them. The CDR3 covers 13 residues. Germline CDR1 and CDR2: SGHDT and YYEEEE. The CDR3 bases are TGTGCCAGCAGCTTCTACAGCTCCTACGAGCAGTACTTC. The encoded protein is CASSFYSSYEQYF.

This clone was counted a few times. The chain couples TRBV7-2 to TRBJ1-3; D is unclear. The V end was cut by 1 base, the J end by 4 bases, with 11 bases between. In germline, CDR1 is SGHTA, CDR2 FQGNSA. The CDR3 covers 15 residues. The CDR3 protein is CASSLVLGSGNTIYF. The CDR3 bases are TGTGCCAGCAGCTTAGTGCTGGGGAGCGGAAACACCATATATTTT.

This clone was picked up a small number of times. This rearrangement joins TRBV5-4 to TRBJ1-4; TRBD1 aligns across 12 bases. Losses at the gene ends were 4 bases for V and 9 bases for J; bases not matched to a gene: 4. This CDR3 has 14 residues. Germline V lookup: CDR1 SGHNT, CDR2 YYREEE (reference sequence). CDR3: CASSAGQGAKKLFF. CDR3 nucleotides: TGTGCCAGCAGCGCGGGACAGGGGGCTAAAAAACTGTTTTTT.

The V gene is TRBV4-1, the J gene TRBJ2-2, with 7 bases fitting TRBD2. The germline V gene has CDR1 MGHRA and CDR2 YSYEKL. This CDR3 is 15 amino acids long. V was pared by 1 base and J by 6 bases, with 5 bases of the junction left unmatched. DNA of the CDR3: TGCGCCAGCAGCCAAGGGTCAGCGGGGCCCGGGGAGCTGTTTTTT. Amino acids: CASSQGSAGPGELFF.

This clone was detected once. The chain employs TRBV19 and TRBJ1-5, with D uncertain. The CDR3 extends over 13 amino acids. CDR1 and CDR2 (germline): LNHDA, SQIVND (reference sequence). V gave up 4 bases and J gave up 6 bases, with 10 bases separating them. CDR3 sequence: CASSTSPRQPQHF. In nucleotides, the CDR3 is TGTGCCAGTAGTACCTCTCCCCGTCAGCCCCAGCATTTT.

In its sample, this clone was seen a few times. The gene calls are TRBV28 and TRBJ1-6; 12 bases line up with TRBD1. The CDR3 has 16 amino acids. V dropped 2 bases and J dropped 11; count of bases not matched to a gene: 7. The germline CDR1 and CDR2 sequences are MDHEN and SYDVKM. The CDR3 region is CASSLPGTGGAAPLHF. As DNA, the CDR3 is TGTGCCAGCAGTTTACCTGGGACAGGGGGCGCGGCACCCCTCCACTTT.

The rearrangement joins TRBV4-3 to TRBJ1-2; 8 bases are a match to TRBD1. The V segment lost 6 bases and the J segment 6 bases; nucleotides outside the gene matches: 12. Germline V gene data show CDR1 as LGHNA and CDR2 as YSLEER. This CDR3 has 15 amino acids. The CDR3 DNA reads as TGCGCCAGCAGAAAAGGGGGACAGGTTAGCCATGGCTACACCTTC. It is translated as CASRKGGQVSHGYTF.

The CDR3 here is CASSPRRVGLALGEQFF. The DNA for the CDR3 is TGTGCCAGCAGCCCTAGAAGAGTGGGACTAGCTCTGGGTGAGCAGTTCTTC. The chain combines TRBV7-9 with TRBJ2-1, with 9 bases that match TRBD2. The trim removed 5 bases at V and 9 bases at J, leaving 17 bases unmatched. CDR1 is SEHNR, CDR2 FQNEAQ, per germline (reference sequence). There are 17 residues in the CDR3.